One sample yielded the 5 T cell receptor beta chains listed below, sequenced in a study of T cells after yellow fever vaccination. TCRdb used MiXCR to reprocess the 5' RACE reads, holding one entry per CDR3 protein. The table has a few hundred thousand distinct CDR3 sequences, 8.7% seen once. The sequencing used CD4+ T cells sorted from PBMCs, collected 5 days after the yellow fever booster vaccination. The source is a man between 18 and 29 years old who received the YFV17D yellow fever vaccine.

This sequence joins TRBV9 and TRBJ1-2; the D is unclear. Trimming removed 0 bases from V and 4 bases from J, with 10 bases in between. Germline values: CDR1 SGDLS, CDR2 YYNGEE. The CDR3 is 14 amino acids. CDR3: CASSVDGRPYGYTF. The CDR3 DNA reads TGTGCCAGCAGCGTAGACGGCCGTCCCTATGGCTACACCTTC.

This clonotype was counted between two and nine times. The rearrangement links TRBV5-1 to TRBJ2-2; D is perhaps TRBD1 or TRBD2 (5 bases each). Trimming pared 5 bases from V and 3 bases from J, leaving 8 bases between. This CDR3 is built from 13 residues. CDR1 SGHRS and CDR2 YFSETQ come from the germline V gene. The CDR3 DNA reads TGCGCCAGCAGGAGGGACCACACCGGGGAGCTGTTTTTT. Amino acids: CASRRDHTGELFF.

This clonotype was detected many times. This chain connects TRBV20-1 to TRBJ2-7, with D possibly TRBD1 on 6 matching bases. Trimming removed 2 bases at V and 0 bases at J, with 8 bases between. Germline CDR1 is DFQATT and CDR2 is SNEGSKA (reference sequence). The CDR3 is 13 amino acids. In DNA form, the CDR3 reads TGCAGTGCTAGATCGGACAGCTCCTACGAGCAGTACGTC. This encodes CSARSDSSYEQYV.

The rearrangement uses TRBV7-2 and TRBJ1-2, with D possibly matching TRBD1 (6 bases). Germline loops: CDR1 SGHTA, CDR2 FQGNSA. There are 14 residues in the CDR3. With 4 bases removed from V and 4 bases from J, the gap between germline ends came to 13 bases. As DNA, the CDR3 is TGTGCCAGCAGCTCCCCCGGGACAACCTATGGCTACACCTTC. Protein sequence: CASSSPGTTYGYTF.

This clonotype showed up just a few times. The chain carries TRBV27 and TRBJ2-3; 7 positions match TRBD1. V trimming: 6 bases; J trimming: 5 bases; junction bases outside the gene matches: 11. CDR3 length: 15 residues. In germline, CDR1 is MNHEY, CDR2 SMNVEV (reference sequence). CDR3 residues: CASRAHWTGEDTQYF. The CDR3 nucleotides read TGTGCCAGCAGGGCACATTGGACAGGTGAAGATACGCAGTATTTT.